Included here is one T cell receptor (beta chain) sequence, with context. The antigen remains undetermined. No patient received treatment before thyroid surgery. This record comes from a study of metastatic and nonmetastatic thyroid tumors. TCRdb re-clonotyped the PCR reads through MiXCR. The sample lists 60,000 to 75,000 clones; approximately 4.1% were seen once. Per germline, CDR1 LGHDT and CDR2 YNNKEL (reference sequence). The CDR3 contains 16 residues. V was pared by 0 bases and J by 8 bases, with 19 bases between. Study-wide findings and caveats: Malignant thyroid tumors reportedly exceeded benign nodules significantly in TCR beta diversity, with the difference appearing in blood and tumor.

The chain employs TRBV3-1 and TRBJ1-2, with D maybe TRBD1 (5 bases). This TCR was sampled from a female donor with papillary thyroid cancer or a benign thyroid nodule (not recorded which). Some clones in this sample may be carry-over from other donors' samples. Specimen: blood. The CDR3 protein is CASSQDIRAPRRGYTF. The CDR3 nucleotides read TGTGCCAGCAGCCAAGATATCAGGGCCCCCCGGCGGGGCTACACCTTC. Supplemented by reference TRBV3-1 and TRBJ1-2, the full variable domain reads DTAVSQTPKYLVTQMGNDKSIKCEQNLGHDTMYWYKQDSKKFLKIMFSYNNKELIINETVPNRFSPKSPDKAHLNLHINSLELGDSAVYFCASSQDIRAPRRGYTFGSGTRLTVV.